A selection of T cell receptor beta chains follows, all from one sample in a study of blood T cell repertoires in COVID-19. Assay: immunoSEQ multiplex PCR; the TCRdb copy retains only in-frame clones and omits some. The table records 30,000 to 35,000 clones, roughly 77% of them present only once. The sequenced material came from peripheral blood. These receptors were taken from an elderly man with active or convalescent COVID-19. CDR3s include the opening cysteine and the closing phenylalanine or tryptophan. The D gene is left open where the match is weak. The listing skips clone size in some rows; elsewhere it reads once, few, many or a size class.

-,TRBV5-1,TRBJ1-5,-,CASRNIADRGVGQPQHF,TGCGCCAGCAGAAACATCGCCGATCGGGGGGTCGGTCAGCCCCAGCATTTT
TRBD1,TRBV19,TRBJ2-7,-,CASKFGQGSYEQYF,TGTGCCAGTAAATTTGGACAGGGCTCCTACGAGCAGTACTTC
TRBD2,TRBV6-5,TRBJ2-3,many,CASSQLAGGADTQYF,TGTGCCAGCAGTCAGTTAGCGGGAGGGGCAGATACGCAGTATTTT
TRBD2,TRBV7-6,TRBJ2-1,-,CASRYSASGRSEQFF,TGTGCCAGCAGATATAGCGCTAGCGGGAGGTCTGAGCAGTTCTTC
TRBD2,TRBV7-2,TRBJ2-7,-,CASSLVAGGYEQYF,TGTGCCAGCAGCTTAGTAGCGGGGGGCTACGAGCAGTACTTC
-,TRBV13,TRBJ2-7,-,CASSTGTQYEQYF,TGTGCCAGCAGCACCGGGACACAGTACGAGCAGTACTTC
-,TRBV11-3,TRBJ1-1,-,CASSLADRGTEAFF,TGTGCCAGCAGCTTAGCCGACCGGGGCACTGAAGCTTTCTTT
TRBD2,TRBV19,TRBJ2-4,-,CASTRTSGSLLSSLQYF,TGTGCCAGTACCCGGACTAGCGGGAGTTTGCTCTCTTCCCTTCAGTACTTC
-,TRBV19,TRBJ2-7,few,CASSIDLAGNPYEQYF,TGTGCCAGTAGTATAGATCTTGCCGGGAATCCCTACGAGCAGTACTTC
-,TRBV6-5,TRBJ2-3,-,CASSYQIGSGTDTQYF,TGTGCCAGCAGTTACCAGATTGGAAGCGGCACAGATACGCAGTATTTT
-,TRBV11-2,TRBJ1-1,-,CASSLRDTEAFF,TGTGCCAGCAGCTTACGGGACACTGAAGCTTTCTTT
TRBD1,TRBV29-1,TRBJ1-4,few,CGGRGRGEKLFF,TGCGGAGGAAGGGGGCGGGGAGAAAAACTGTTTTTT
TRBD2,TRBV9,TRBJ2-5,-,CASSVAPGTSGSQETQYF,TGTGCCAGCAGCGTAGCTCCTGGGACTAGCGGGAGCCAAGAGACCCAGTACTTC
-,TRBV6-4,TRBJ1-5,-,CASSDLAHGGSNQPQHF,TGTGCCAGCAGTGACCTTGCGCATGGGGGGAGCAATCAGCCCCAGCATTTT
-,TRBV27,TRBJ2-3,-,CASSSSDADTQYF,TGTGCCAGCAGTTCCTCCGATGCGGATACGCAGTATTTT
-,TRBV6-5,TRBJ2-2,few,CASSQKMSNTGELFF,TGTGCCAGCAGCCAAAAAATGTCGAACACCGGGGAGCTGTTTTTT
-,TRBV19,TRBJ2-3,-,CASGERRDTQYF,TGTGCCAGTGGGGAGAGGCGAGATACGCAGTATTTT
-,TRBV19,TRBJ2-3,once,CASSSVEGTDTQYF,TGTGCCAGTAGTTCCGTTGAGGGCACAGATACGCAGTATTTT
-,TRBV14,TRBJ2-6,once,CASSLAGANVLTF,TGTGCCAGCAGCCTAGCTGGGGCCAACGTCCTGACTTTC
-,TRBV28,TRBJ1-5,-,CASKEGGPQHF,TGTGCCAGCAAGGAAGGGGGGCCCCAGCATTTT
-,TRBV28,TRBJ1-2,-,CASRTSADSSNYGYTF,TGTGCCAGCAGAACCTCCGCCGACAGTTCTAACTATGGCTACACCTTC
TRBD2,TRBV7-9,TRBJ2-7,-,CASSLFASGRAYEQYF,TGTGCCAGCAGCTTATTCGCTAGCGGGAGGGCCTACGAGCAGTACTTC
TRBD1,TRBV28,TRBJ1-6,-,CASSSGDSWSYNSPLHF,TGTGCCAGCAGTTCTGGGGACAGTTGGTCCTATAATTCACCCCTCCACTTT
-,TRBV9,TRBJ2-1,-,CASSVAELNEQFF,TGTGCCAGCAGCGTAGCTGAACTGAATGAGCAGTTCTTC
TRBD2,TRBV28,TRBJ2-3,-,CASRILAGGDTQYF,TGTGCCAGCAGGATACTAGCGGGAGGAGATACGCAGTATTTT
-,TRBV29-1,TRBJ1-1,few,CSVEKTKNTEAFF,TGCAGCGTTGAAAAAACAAAAAACACTGAAGCTTTCTTT
-,TRBV6-5,TRBJ2-3,-,CASDRGKDTQYF,TGTGCCAGCGACCGGGGGAAGGATACGCAGTATTTT
TRBD1,TRBV2,TRBJ2-2,once,CASSGDRGLGTGELFF,TGTGCCAGCAGCGGAGACAGGGGGCTTGGCACCGGGGAGCTGTTTTTT
-,TRBV2,TRBJ2-2,-,CASSEERNTGELFF,TGTGCCAGCAGTGAGGAGAGGAACACCGGGGAGCTGTTTTTT
-,TRBV5-6,TRBJ2-7,-,CASSFSENEQYF,TGTGCCAGCAGCTTTTCCGAGAACGAGCAGTACTTC
TRBD2,TRBV29-1,TRBJ2-3,-,CSALGLAEQAPTDTQYF,TGCAGCGCCCTGGGACTAGCGGAACAAGCGCCCACAGATACGCAGTATTTT
-,TRBV5-4,TRBJ2-6,-,CASSGGSPFSGANVLTF,TGTGCCAGCAGCGGTGGGAGTCCGTTCTCTGGGGCCAACGTCCTGACTTTC
TRBD2,TRBV7-6,TRBJ2-7,-,CASSPTSVPPYEQYF,TGTGCCAGCAGCCCGACTAGCGTACCCCCCTACGAGCAGTACTTC
TRBD2,TRBV15,TRBJ2-1,-,CATGGGGTSGDNEQFF,TGTGCCACCGGCGGTGGGGGAACTAGCGGGGACAATGAGCAGTTCTTC
-,TRBV2,TRBJ2-5,once,CASRNQGLRQETQYF,TGTGCCAGTAGAAACCAGGGCCTCAGGCAAGAGACCCAGTACTTC
TRBD1,TRBV7-2,TRBJ1-2,few,CASSFQTGGSGYTF,TGTGCCAGCAGCTTTCAGACAGGGGGCAGTGGCTACACCTTC
TRBD1,TRBV7-9,TRBJ1-5,-,CASSLTGAYNQPQHF,TGTGCCAGCAGCTTGACAGGGGCGTACAATCAGCCCCAGCATTTT
-,TRBV19,TRBJ1-2,-,CASSVDTNNNYGYTF,TGTGCCAGTAGTGTTGACACGAACAATAACTATGGCTACACCTTC
TRBD2,TRBV18,TRBJ2-7,few,CASSPAGGNYEQYF,TGTGCCAGCTCACCAGCGGGAGGAAACTACGAGCAGTACTTC
-,TRBV7-9,TRBJ2-7,-,CASSSVRGSSYEQYF,TGTGCCAGCAGCTCCGTCAGGGGCAGCTCCTACGAGCAGTACTTC
-,TRBV14,TRBJ2-1,few,CASSQDGGSSYNEQFF,TGTGCCAGCAGCCAAGATGGCGGAAGCTCCTACAATGAGCAGTTCTTC
TRBD1,TRBV11-3,TRBJ2-3,-,CASKDRVATDTQYF,TGTGCCAGCAAAGACAGGGTCGCCACAGATACGCAGTATTTT
-,TRBV7-3,TRBJ2-3,-,CASSLAARDTQYF,TGTGCCAGCAGCTTAGCCGCCCGGGATACGCAGTATTTT
-,TRBV30,TRBJ1-6,-,CAWSVLQDSPLHF,TGTGCCTGGAGTGTTCTGCAGGATTCACCCCTCCACTTT